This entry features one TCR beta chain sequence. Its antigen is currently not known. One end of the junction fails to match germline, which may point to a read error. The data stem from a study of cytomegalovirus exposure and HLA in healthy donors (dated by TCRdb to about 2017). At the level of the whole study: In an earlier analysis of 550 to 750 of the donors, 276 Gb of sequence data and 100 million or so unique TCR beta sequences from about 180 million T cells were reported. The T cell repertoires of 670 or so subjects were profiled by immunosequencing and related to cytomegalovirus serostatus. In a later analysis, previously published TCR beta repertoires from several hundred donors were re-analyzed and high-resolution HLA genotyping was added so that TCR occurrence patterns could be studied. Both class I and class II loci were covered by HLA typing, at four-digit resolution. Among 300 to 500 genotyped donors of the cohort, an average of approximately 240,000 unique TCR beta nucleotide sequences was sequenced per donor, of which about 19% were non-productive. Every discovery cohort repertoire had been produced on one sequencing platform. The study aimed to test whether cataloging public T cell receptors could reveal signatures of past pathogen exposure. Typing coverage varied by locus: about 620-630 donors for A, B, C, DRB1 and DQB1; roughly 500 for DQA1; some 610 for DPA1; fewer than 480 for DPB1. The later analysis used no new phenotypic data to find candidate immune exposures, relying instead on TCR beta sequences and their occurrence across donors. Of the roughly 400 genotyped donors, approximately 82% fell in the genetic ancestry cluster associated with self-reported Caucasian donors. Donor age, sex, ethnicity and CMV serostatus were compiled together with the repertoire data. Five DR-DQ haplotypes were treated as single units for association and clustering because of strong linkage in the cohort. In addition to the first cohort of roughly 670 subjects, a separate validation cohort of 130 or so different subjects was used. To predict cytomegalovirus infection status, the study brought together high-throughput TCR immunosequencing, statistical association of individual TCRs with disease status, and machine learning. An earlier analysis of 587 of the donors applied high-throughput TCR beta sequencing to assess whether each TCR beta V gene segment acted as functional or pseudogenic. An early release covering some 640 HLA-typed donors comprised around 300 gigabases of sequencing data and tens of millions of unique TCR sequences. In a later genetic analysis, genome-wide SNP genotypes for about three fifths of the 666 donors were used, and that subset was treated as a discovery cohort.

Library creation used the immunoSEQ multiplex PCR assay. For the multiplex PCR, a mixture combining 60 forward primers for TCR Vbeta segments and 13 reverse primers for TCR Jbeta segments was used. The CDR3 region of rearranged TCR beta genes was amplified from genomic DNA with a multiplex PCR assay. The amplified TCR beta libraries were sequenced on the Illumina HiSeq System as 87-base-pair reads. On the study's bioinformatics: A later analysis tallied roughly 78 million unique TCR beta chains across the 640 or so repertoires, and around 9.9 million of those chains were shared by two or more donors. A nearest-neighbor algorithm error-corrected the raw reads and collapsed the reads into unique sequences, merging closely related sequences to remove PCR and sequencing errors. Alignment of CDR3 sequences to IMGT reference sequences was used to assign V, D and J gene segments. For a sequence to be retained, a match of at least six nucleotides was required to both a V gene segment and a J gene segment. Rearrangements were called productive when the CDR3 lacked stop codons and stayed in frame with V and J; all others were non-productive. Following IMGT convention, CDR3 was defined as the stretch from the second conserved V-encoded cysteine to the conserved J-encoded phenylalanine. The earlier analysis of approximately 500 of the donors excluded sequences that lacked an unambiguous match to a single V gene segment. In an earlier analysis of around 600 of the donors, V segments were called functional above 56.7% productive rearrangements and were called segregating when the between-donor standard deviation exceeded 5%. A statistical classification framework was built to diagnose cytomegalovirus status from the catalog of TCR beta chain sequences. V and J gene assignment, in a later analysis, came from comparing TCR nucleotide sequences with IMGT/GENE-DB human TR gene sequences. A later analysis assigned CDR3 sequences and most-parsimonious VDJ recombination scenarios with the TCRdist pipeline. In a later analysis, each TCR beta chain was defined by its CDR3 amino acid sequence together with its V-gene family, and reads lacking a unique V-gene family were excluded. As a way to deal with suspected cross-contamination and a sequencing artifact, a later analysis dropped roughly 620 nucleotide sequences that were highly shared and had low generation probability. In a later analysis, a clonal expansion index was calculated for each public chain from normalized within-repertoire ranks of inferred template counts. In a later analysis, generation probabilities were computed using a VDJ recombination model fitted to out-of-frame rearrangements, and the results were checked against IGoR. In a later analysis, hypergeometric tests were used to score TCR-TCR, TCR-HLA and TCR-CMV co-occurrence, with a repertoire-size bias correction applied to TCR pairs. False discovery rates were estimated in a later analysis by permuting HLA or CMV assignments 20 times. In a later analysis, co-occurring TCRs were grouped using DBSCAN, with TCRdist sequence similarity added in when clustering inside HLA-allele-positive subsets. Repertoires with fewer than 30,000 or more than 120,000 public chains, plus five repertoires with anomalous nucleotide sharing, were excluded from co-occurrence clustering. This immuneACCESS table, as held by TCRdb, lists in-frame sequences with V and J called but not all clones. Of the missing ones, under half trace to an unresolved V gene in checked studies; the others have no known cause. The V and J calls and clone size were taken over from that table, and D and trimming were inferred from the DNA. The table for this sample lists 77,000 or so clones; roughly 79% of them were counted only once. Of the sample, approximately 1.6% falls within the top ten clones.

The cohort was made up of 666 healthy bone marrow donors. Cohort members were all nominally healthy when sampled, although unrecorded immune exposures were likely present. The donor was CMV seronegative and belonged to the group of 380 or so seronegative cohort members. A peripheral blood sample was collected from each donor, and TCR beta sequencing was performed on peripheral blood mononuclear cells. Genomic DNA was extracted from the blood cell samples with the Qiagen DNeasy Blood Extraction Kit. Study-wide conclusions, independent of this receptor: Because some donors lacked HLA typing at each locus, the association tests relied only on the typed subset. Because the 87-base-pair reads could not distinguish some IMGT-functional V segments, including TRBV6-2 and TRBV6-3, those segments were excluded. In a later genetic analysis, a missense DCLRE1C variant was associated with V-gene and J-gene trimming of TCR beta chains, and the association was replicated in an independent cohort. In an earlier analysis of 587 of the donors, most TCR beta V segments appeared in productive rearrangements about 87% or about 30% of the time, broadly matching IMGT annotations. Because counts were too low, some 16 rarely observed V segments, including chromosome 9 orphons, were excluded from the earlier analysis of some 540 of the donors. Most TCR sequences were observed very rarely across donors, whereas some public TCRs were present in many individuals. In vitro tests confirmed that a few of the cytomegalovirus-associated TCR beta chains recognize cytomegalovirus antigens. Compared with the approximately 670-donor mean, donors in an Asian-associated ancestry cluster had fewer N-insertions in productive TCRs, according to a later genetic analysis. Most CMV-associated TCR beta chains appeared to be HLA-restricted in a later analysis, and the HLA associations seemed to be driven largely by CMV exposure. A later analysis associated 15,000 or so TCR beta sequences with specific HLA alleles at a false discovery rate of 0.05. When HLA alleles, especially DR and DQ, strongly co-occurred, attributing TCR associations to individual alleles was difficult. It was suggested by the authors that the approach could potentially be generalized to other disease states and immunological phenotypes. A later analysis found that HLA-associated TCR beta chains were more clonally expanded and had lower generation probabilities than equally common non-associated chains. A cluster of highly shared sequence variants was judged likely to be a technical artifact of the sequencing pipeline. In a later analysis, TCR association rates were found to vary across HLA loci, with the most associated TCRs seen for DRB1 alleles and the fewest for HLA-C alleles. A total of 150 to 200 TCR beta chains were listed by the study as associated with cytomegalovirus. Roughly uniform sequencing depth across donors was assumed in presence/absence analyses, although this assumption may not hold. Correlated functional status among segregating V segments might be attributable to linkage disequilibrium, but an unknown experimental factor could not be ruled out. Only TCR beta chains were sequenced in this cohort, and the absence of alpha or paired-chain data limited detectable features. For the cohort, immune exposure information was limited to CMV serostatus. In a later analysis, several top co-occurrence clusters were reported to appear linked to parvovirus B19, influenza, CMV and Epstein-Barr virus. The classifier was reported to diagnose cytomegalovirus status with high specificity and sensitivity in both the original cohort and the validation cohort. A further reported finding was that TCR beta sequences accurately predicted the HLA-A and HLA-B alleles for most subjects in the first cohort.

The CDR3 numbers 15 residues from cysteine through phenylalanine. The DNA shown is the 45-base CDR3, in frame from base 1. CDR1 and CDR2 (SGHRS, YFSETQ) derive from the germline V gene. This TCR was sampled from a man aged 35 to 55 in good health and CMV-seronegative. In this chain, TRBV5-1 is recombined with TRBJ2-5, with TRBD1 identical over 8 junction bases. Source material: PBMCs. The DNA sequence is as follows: TGCGCCAGCAGCGTTGGCAGGGGGCGCGAAGAAACCCAGTACTTC. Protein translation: CASSVGRGREETQYF.